The 18 T cell receptor beta chains reported below all come from one sample, sequenced in a study of response to subunit inactivated influenza vaccine. TCRdb reprocessed the RT-PCR reads via MiXCR and lists one record per CDR3 protein. The repertoire includes 450,000 to 600,000 distinct CDR3 sequences, around 7.7% of them detected once, and around 13% sits in the top ten. The specimen comprised PBMCs from blood, sampled less than 30 months after vaccination. The receptor source for this set is a man aged 50 to 75 who received an inactivated influenza vaccine.

Only a few counts were recorded for this clonotype. V gene TRBV12-3 or TRBV12-4 combines with J gene TRBJ2-5; no firm D call. The CDR3 is 13 residues long. Trimming left V 2 bases short and J 4 bases short, with 8 bases between. CDR3 DNA: TGTGCCAGCAGTTTAAAAGCGCCAGAGACCCAGTACTTC. Translating it yields CASSLKAPETQYF.

This clonotype has a count of ten or more. CDR3 nucleotide sequence: TGTGCCATTGCCCCTAGCGGGGGAAACACAGATACGCAGTATTTT. It encodes CAIAPSGGNTDTQYF. The chain employs TRBV10-3 and TRBJ2-3; 10 bases are a match to TRBD2. The CDR3 length is 15 residues. CDR1 and CDR2 (germline): ENHRY, SYGVKD. Trimming at V came to 9 bases and at J to 2 bases, leaving 8 bases not matched to a gene.

There are a few counts of this clonotype. The rearrangement links TRBV7-9 to TRBJ1-1; D may be TRBD1 (5 bases). This CDR3 contains 15 residues. CDR1 and CDR2 (germline): SEHNR, FQNEAQ (reference sequence). The ends were cut back, 2 bases at V and 2 bases at J, with 12 bases in the middle. The CDR3 loop reads CASSLRRDLNTEAFF. The CDR3 DNA reads as TGTGCCAGCAGCTTAAGGCGGGACCTAAACACTGAAGCTTTCTTT.

This clonotype occurred a few times. The gene calls are TRBV4-3 and TRBJ1-3; the D is unclear. CDR1 and CDR2 from the germline V gene are LGHNA and YSLEER. This CDR3 comprises 15 residues. With 1 base removed from V and 0 bases from J, the gap between germline ends came to 7 bases. The CDR3 DNA sequence: TGCGCCAGCAGCCAAGTACTGAACTCTGGAAACACCATATATTTT. It codes for CASSQVLNSGNTIYF.

The table lists this clonotype with a few counts. V usage is TRBV12-3 or TRBV12-4 and J usage is TRBJ1-1, with D possibly TRBD1 on 5 matching bases. This CDR3 comprises 15 residues. With 9 bases removed from V and 0 bases from J, the gap between germline ends came to 17 bases. Here the CDR3 DNA reads TGTGCCAGTGTGGGCCTCGGGGGAATGAACACTGAAGCTTTCTTT. This codes for CASVGLGGMNTEAFF.

The chain joins TRBV3-1 to TRBJ1-1; possible D gene TRBD1, 5 bases. This CDR3 region has 13 residues. CDR1 is LGHDT, CDR2 YNNKEL, per germline (reference sequence). V lost 4 bases and J 2 bases, leaving 8 bases between the germline ends. This CDR3 is CASSRQKNTEAFF. The CDR3 region has the DNA TGTGCCAGCAGCCGACAGAAAAACACTGAAGCTTTCTTT.

This clonotype occurred a few times. This rearrangement joins TRBV11-2 to TRBJ2-7, with D possibly being TRBD1 (5 bases). This CDR3 comprises 15 residues. V lost 4 bases and J 0 bases, leaving 13 bases between the germline ends. The germline gives CDR1 SGHAT, CDR2 FQNNGV. DNA of the CDR3: TGTGCCAGCAGCTCCGGCAGGGTCCTCTCCTACGAGCAGTACTTC. It translates to CASSSGRVLSYEQYF.

The rearrangement joins TRBV4-2 to TRBJ1-2; D may be TRBD1 (6 bases). V lost 2 bases, J lost 4 bases, and 11 bases lay in between. In germline, CDR1 is LGHNA, CDR2 YNFKEQ. The CDR3 runs 14 residues. The CDR3 loop is CASSQPRTVYGYTF. CDR3 nucleotides: TGTGCCAGCAGCCAACCTCGGACAGTCTATGGCTACACCTTC.

This clonotype was detected only once. CDR3 in amino acids: CASSEPSLVEQYF. CDR3 sequence (DNA): TGCGCCAGCAGTGAGCCGTCGTTGGTCGAGCAGTACTTC. The V call is TRBV10-2, the J call TRBJ2-7; D call uncertain. There are 13 residues in the CDR3. Germline V lookup: CDR1 WSHSY, CDR2 SAAADI. Trimming took off 2 bases at V and 6 bases at J, with 11 bases between the two ends.

This clonotype showed up just a few times. The V gene is TRBV4-2, the J gene TRBJ2-2; D is ambiguous. Germline CDR1 LGHNA, CDR2 YNFKEQ. The CDR3 length is 16 residues. V was clipped by 1 base and J by 0 bases, with 9 bases between them. Here the CDR3 DNA reads TGTGCCAGCAGCCAAGTGGAAAACTCGAACACCGGGGAGCTGTTTTTT. Amino acid sequence: CASSQVENSNTGELFF.

This CDR3 reads CASSLTGRIANYGYTF. CDR3 nucleotides: TGTGCCAGCAGCTTGACAGGACGGATCGCTAACTATGGCTACACCTTC. This rearrangement joins TRBV5-8 to TRBJ1-2, with D possibly matching TRBD1 (5 bases). The germline V and J ends were trimmed by 1 base and 0 bases, with 13 bases remaining between them. Germline V gene data show CDR1 as SGHTS and CDR2 as YDEGEE. This CDR3 comprises 16 residues.

This clonotype was seen repeatedly, ten times or more. This chain joins TRBV4-3 and TRBJ1-6, with D perhaps TRBD1 (6 bases). This CDR3 spans 15 amino acids. Germline CDR1 and CDR2: LGHNA and YSLEER. The V and J ends lost 6 bases and 2 bases respectively, with 11 bases between them. DNA of the CDR3: TGCGCCAGCAGTCTACGGGACACCTATAATTCACCCCTCCACTTT. Residues: CASSLRDTYNSPLHF.

The chain has TRBV5-6 and TRBJ2-5, with D uncertain. V dropped 0 bases and J dropped 13 bases, with 10 bases sitting between them. The CDR3 length is 11 residues. Germline V gene lookup returns CDR1 SGHDT and CDR2 YYEEEE. The CDR3 region has the DNA TGTGCCAGCAGCTTGGGGCCGATTGTGTACTTC. Its protein product is CASSLGPIVYF.

In DNA, the CDR3 is TGTGCCAGCAGCCAAGACAGACAGCGGTACATGAACACTGAAGCTTTCTTT. Amino acids: CASSQDRQRYMNTEAFF. This chain connects TRBV14 to TRBJ1-1, with D possibly being TRBD1 (5 bases). This CDR3 spans 17 amino acids. Trimming cost V 0 bases and J 0 bases, with 14 bases left between them. In germline, CDR1 is SGHDN, CDR2 FVKESK.

V and J are TRBV27 and TRBJ1-6; 7 bases fit TRBD1. J was trimmed by 8 bases and V by 3 bases; bases with no gene match: 4. Germline lookup yields CDR1 MNHEY and CDR2 SMNVEV (reference sequence). This CDR3 region has 14 residues. Written as DNA, the CDR3 is TGTGCCAGCAGTTTTGACAGGGTGTATTCACCCCTCCACTTT. As protein: CASSFDRVYSPLHF.

This clonotype was picked up many times. DNA for the CDR3: TGTGCCATCAGGGCATTTCTAGCGGGAAACTACAATGAGCAGTTCTTC. Amino acids: CAIRAFLAGNYNEQFF. The rearrangement uses TRBV10-3 and TRBJ2-1, with 9 bases matching TRBD2. V was clipped by 6 bases and J by 3 bases; unmatched bases: 9. This CDR3 comprises 16 residues. The germline V gene encodes CDR1 ENHRY and CDR2 SYGVKD.

A few counts support this clonotype. The chain carries TRBV12-3 or TRBV12-4 and TRBJ2-5; tentative D call: TRBD2 (7 bases). This CDR3 is 14 amino acids long. Trimming took off 3 bases at V and 7 bases at J, with 15 bases between the two ends. CDR3: CASSFTGRAGTQYF. DNA for the CDR3: TGTGCCAGCAGTTTTACAGGGAGGGCCGGGACCCAGTACTTC.

At least ten counts were recorded for this clonotype. This chain joins TRBV4-1 and TRBJ2-4; D may be TRBD1 (6 bases). This CDR3 is built from 19 residues. V lost 0 bases to trimming and J lost 0 bases, with 18 bases between them. CDR1 is MGHRA and CDR2 is YSYEKL in the germline V gene. CDR3 amino acids: CASSQDKGVPILAKNIQYF. CDR3 DNA sequence: TGCGCCAGCAGCCAAGATAAGGGGGTTCCCATTTTAGCCAAAAACATTCAGTACTTC.